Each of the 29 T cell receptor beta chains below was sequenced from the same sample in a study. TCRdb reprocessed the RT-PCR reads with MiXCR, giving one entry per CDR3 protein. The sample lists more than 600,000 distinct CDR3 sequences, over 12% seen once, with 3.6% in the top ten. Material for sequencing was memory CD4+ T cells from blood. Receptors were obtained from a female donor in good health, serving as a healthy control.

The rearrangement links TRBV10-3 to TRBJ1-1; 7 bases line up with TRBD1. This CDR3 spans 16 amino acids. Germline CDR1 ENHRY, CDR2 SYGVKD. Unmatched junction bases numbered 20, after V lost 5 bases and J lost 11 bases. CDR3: CAISPRGEGARPRAFF. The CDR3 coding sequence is TGTGCCATCAGTCCAAGAGGGGAGGGGGCGAGACCGCGGGCTTTCTTT.

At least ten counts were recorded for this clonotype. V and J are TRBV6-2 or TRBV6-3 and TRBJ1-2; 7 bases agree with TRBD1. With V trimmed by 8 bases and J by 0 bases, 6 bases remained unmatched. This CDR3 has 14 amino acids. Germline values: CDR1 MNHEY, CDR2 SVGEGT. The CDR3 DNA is TGTGCCAGCCTCCGGGACAGAACTAACTATGGCTACACCTTC. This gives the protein CASLRDRTNYGYTF.

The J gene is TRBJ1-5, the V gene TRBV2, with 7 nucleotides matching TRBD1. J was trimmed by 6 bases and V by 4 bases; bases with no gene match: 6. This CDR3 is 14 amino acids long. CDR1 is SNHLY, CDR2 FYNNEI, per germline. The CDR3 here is CASSAEGARQPQHF. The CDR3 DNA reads TGTGCCAGCAGTGCAGAGGGGGCGCGTCAGCCCCAGCATTTT.

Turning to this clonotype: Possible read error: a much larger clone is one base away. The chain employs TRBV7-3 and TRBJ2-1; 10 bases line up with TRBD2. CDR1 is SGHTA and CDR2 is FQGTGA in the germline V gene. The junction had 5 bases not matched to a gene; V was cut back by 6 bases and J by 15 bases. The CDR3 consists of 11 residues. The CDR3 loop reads CASSSGGTRFF. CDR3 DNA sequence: TGTGCCAGCAGTAGCGGGGGGACCCGGTTCTTC.

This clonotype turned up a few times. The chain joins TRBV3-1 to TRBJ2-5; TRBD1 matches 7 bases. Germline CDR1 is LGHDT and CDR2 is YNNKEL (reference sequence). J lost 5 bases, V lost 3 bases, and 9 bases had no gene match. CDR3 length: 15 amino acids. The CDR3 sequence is CASSQEGGAEETQYF. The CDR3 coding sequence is TGTGCCAGCAGCCAGGAAGGGGGCGCTGAGGAGACCCAGTACTTC.

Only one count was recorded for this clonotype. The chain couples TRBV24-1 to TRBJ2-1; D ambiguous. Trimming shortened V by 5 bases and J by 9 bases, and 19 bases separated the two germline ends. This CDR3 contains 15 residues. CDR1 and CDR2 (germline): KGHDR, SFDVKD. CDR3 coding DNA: TGTGCCACCAGTGCAGGAGTAGAGGTCGGCCCTGAGCAGTTCTTC. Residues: CATSAGVEVGPEQFF.

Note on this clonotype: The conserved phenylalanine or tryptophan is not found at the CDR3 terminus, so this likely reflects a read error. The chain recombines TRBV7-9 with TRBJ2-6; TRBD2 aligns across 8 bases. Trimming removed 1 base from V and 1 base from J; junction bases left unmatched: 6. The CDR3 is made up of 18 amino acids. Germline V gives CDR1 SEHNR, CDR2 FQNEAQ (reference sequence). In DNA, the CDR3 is TGTGCCAGCAGCTTAGTAGCGGGATGGAGATCTGGGGCCAACGTCCTGACTTAC. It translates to CASSLVAGWRSGANVLTY.

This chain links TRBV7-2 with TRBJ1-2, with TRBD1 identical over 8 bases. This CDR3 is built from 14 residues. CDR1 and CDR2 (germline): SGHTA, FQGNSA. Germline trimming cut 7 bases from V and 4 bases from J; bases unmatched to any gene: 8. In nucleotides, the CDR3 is TGTGCCAGCACCCGGGACAGGCAAGGCTATGGCTACACCTTC. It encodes CASTRDRQGYGYTF.

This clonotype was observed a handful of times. This chain's CDR3 is CASRPYQSSYNEQFF. The CDR3 DNA reads TGTGCCAGCAGGCCTTACCAGAGCTCCTACAATGAGCAGTTCTTC. The chain uses TRBV6-5 and TRBJ2-1; D call uncertain. CDR1 is MNHEY, CDR2 SVGAGI, per germline. Trimming stripped 6 bases from V and 0 bases from J, with 12 bases between. The CDR3 extends over 15 amino acids.

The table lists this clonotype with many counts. The CDR3 DNA follows: TGTGCCATCAGTGTGACTGAGAGCTCCTATAATTCACCCCTCCACTTT. Its protein is CAISVTESSYNSPLHF. This chain links TRBV10-3 with TRBJ1-6; no clear D gene. In germline, CDR1 is ENHRY, CDR2 SYGVKD. The germline V and J ends were trimmed by 4 bases and 0 bases, with 10 bases remaining between them. This CDR3 is 16 amino acids long.

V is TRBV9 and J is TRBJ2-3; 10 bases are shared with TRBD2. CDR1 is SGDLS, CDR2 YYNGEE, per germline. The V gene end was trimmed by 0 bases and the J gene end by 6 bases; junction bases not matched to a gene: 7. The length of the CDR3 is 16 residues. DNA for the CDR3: TGTGCCAGCAGCGTAGGTCTAGCGGGAGCCCCCGATACGCAGTATTTT. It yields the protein CASSVGLAGAPDTQYF.

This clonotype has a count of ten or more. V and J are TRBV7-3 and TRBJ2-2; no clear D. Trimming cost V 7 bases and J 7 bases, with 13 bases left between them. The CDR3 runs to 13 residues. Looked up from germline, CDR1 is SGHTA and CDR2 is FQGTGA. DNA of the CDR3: TGTGCCAGCACCCCTCAGATAGGCGGGGAGCTGTTTTTT. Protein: CASTPQIGGELFF.

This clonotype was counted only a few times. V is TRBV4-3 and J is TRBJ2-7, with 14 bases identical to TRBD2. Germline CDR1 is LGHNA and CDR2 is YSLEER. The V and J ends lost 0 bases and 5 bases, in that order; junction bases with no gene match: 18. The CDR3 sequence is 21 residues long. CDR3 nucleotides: TGCGCCAGCAGCCAAGACCCTCCGGGACTAGCGGGAGTGAGGTTGTCCGACGAGCAGTACTTC. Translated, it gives CASSQDPPGLAGVRLSDEQYF.

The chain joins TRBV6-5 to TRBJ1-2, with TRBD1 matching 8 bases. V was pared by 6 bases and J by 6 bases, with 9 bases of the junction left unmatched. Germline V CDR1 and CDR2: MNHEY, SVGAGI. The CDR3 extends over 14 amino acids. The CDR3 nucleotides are TGTGCCAGCAGAGACTTCAGGGGGCTAGATGGCTACACCTTC. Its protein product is CASRDFRGLDGYTF.

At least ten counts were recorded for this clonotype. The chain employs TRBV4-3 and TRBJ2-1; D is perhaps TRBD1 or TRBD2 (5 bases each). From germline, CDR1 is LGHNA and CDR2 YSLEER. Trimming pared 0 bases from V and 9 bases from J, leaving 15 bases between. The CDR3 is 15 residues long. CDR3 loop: CASSQEGDWDGEQFF. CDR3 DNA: TGCGCCAGCAGCCAAGAAGGAGACTGGGACGGTGAGCAGTTCTTC.

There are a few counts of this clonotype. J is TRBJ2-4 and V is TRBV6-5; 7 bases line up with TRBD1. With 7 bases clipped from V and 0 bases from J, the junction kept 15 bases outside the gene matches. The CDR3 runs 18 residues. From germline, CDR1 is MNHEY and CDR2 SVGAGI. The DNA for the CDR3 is TGTGCCAGCAACCCACAGGGGTCCCCTTCACTAGCCAAAAACATTCAGTACTTC. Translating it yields CASNPQGSPSLAKNIQYF.

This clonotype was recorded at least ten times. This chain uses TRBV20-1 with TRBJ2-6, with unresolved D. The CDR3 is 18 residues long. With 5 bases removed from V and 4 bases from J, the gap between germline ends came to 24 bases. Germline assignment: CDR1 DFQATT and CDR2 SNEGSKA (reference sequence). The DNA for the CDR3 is TGCAGTGCTGACACACCGACCAGTCTTCACGCCGGGGCCAACGTCCTGACTTTC. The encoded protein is CSADTPTSLHAGANVLTF.

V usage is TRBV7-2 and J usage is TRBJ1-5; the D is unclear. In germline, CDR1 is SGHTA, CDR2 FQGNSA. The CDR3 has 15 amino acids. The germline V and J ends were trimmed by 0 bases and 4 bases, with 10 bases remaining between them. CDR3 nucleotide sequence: TGTGCCAGCAGCTTAGCGAGGGCAGTGAATCAGCCCCAGCATTTT. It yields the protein CASSLARAVNQPQHF.

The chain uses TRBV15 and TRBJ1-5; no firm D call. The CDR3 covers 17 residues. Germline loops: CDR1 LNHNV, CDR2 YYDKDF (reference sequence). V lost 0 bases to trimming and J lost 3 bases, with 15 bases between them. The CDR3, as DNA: TGTGCCACCAGCAGAGAATCAGGAAGTTGGGTCAATCAGCCCCAGCATTTT. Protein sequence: CATSRESGSWVNQPQHF. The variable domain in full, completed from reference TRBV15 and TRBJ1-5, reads DAMVIQNPRYQVTQFGKPVTLSCSQTLNHNVMYWYQQKSSQAPKLLFHYYDKDFNNEADTPDNFQSRRPNTSFCFLDIRSPGLGDTAMYLCATSRESGSWVNQPQHFGDGTRLSIL.

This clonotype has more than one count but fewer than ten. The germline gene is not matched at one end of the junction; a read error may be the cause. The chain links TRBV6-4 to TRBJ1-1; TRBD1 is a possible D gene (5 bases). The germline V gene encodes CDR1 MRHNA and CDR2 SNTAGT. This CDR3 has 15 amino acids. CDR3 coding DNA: TGTGCCAGCAGTGGGCCGTCGGGGGGTAACACTGAATCTTTCTTT. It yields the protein CASSGPSGGNTESFF.

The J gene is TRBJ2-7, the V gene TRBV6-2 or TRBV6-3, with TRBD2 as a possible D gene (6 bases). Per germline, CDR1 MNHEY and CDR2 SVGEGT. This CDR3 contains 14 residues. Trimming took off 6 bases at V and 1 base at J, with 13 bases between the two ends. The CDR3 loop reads CASSTGTYSYEQYF. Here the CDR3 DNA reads TGTGCCAGCAGCACTGGGACTTATTCCTACGAGCAGTACTTC.

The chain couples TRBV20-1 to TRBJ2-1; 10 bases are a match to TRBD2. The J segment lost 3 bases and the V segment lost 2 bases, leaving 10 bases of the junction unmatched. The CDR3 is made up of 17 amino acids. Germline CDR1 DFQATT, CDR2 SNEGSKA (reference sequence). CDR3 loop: CSARPRLAGVIYNEQFF. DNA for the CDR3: TGCAGTGCTAGACCTAGACTAGCGGGCGTGATCTACAATGAGCAGTTCTTC.

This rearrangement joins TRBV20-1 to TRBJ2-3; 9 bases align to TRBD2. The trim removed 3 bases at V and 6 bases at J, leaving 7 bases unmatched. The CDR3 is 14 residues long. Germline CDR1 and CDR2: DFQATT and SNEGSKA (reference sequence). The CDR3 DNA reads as TGCAGTGCTAGGGGGATAGCGGGAGTGGATACGCAGTATTTT. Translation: CSARGIAGVDTQYF.

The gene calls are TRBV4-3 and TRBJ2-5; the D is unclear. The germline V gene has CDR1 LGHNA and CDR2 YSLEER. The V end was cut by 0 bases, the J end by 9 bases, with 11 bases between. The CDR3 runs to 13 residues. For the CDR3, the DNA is TGCGCCAGCAGCCAAGATAACAATCAGCCCCAGTACTTC. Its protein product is CASSQDNNQPQYF.

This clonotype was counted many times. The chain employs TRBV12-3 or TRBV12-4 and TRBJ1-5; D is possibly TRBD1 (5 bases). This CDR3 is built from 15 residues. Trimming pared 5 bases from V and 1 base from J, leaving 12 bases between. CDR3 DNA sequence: TGTGCCAGCAGTACCGACAGTAGGAGCAATCAGCCCCAGCATTTT. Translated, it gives CASSTDSRSNQPQHF.

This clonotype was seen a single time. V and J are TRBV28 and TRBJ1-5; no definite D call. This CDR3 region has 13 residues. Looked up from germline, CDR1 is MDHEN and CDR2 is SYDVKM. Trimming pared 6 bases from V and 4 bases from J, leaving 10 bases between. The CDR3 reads CASRITQNQPQHF. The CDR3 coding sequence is TGTGCCAGCAGAATCACACAAAATCAGCCCCAGCATTTT.

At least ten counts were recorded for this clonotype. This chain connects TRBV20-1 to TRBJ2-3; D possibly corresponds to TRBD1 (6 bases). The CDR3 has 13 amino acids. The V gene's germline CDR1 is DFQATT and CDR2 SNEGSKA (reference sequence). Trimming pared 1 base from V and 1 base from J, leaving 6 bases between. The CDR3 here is CSARGTGTDTQYF. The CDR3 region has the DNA TGCAGTGCTAGAGGGACAGGCACAGATACGCAGTATTTT.

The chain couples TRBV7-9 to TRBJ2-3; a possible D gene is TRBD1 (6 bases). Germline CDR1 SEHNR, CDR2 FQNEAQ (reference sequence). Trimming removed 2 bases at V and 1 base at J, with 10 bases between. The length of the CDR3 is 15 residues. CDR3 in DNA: TGTGCCAGCAGCTTAAAGGGGGTGCGCACAGATACGCAGTATTTT. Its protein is CASSLKGVRTDTQYF. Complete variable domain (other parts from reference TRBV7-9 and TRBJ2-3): DTGVSQNPRHKITKRGQNVTFRCDPISEHNRLYWYRQTLGQGPEFLTYFQNEAQLEKSRLLSDRFSAERPKGSFSTLEIQRTEQGDSAMYLCASSLKGVRTDTQYFGPGTRLTVL.

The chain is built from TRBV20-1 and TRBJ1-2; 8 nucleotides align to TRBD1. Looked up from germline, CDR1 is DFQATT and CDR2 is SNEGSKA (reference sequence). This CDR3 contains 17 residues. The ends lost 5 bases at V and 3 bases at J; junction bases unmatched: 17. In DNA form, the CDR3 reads TGCAGTGCTGGAGGGCGACAGGGGAAGTTCTCGTACTATGGCTACACCTTC. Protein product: CSAGGRQGKFSYYGYTF.